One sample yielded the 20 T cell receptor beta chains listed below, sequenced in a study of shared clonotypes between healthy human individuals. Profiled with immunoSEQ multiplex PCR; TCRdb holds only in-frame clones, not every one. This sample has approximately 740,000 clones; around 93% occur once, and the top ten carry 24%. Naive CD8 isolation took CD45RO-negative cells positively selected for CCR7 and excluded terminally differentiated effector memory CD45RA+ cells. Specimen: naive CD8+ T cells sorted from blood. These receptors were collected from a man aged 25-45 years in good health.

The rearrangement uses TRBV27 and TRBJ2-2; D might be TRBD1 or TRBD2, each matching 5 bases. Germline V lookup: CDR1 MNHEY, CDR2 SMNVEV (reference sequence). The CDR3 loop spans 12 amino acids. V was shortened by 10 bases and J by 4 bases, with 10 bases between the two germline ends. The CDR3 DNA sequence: TGTGCCACAGGGCGGGTCACCGGGGAGCTGTTTTTT. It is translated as CATGRVTGELFF.

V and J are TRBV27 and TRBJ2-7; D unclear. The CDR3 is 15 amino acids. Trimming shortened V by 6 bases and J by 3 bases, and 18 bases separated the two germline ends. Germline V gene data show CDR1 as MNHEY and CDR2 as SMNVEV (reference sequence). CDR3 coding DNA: TGTGCCAGCAGCCTGGCAAACCCCCCTCTCTACGAGCAGTACTTC. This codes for CASSLANPPLYEQYF.

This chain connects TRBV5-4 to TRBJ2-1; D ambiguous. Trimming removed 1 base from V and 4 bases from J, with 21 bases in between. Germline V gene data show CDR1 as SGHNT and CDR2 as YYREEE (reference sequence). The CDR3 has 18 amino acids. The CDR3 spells CASSLYGYRRGIYNEQFF. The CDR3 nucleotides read TGTGCCAGCAGCTTGTACGGGTACCGTCGCGGAATTTACAATGAGCAGTTCTTC.

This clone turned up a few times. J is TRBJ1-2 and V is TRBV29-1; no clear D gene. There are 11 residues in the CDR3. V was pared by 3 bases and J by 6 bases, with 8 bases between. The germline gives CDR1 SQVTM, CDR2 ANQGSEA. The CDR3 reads CSVEADNGYTF. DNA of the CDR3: TGCAGCGTTGAGGCAGATAATGGCTACACCTTC. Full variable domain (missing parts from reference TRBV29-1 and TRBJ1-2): SAVISQKPSRDICQRGTSLTIQCQVDSQVTMMFWYRQQPGQSLTLIATANQGSEATYESGFVIDKFPISRPNLTFSTLTVSNMSPEDSSIYLCSVEADNGYTFGSGTRLTVV.

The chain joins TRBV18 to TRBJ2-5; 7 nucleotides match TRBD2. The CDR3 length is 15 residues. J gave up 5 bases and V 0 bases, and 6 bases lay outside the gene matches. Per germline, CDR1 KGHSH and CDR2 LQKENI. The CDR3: CASSPPGGPVETQYF. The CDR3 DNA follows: TGTGCCAGCTCACCACCGGGAGGGCCGGTGGAGACCCAGTACTTC.

The CDR3 nucleotides read TGTGCCAGCAGAACCCCGAGTAGCTCCTACGAGCAGTACTTC. Translated, it gives CASRTPSSSYEQYF. The V and J genes are TRBV28 and TRBJ2-7; D unclear. Per the germline V gene, CDR1 is MDHEN and CDR2 is SYDVKM. CDR3 length equals 14 residues. Deletions cut 6 bases from V and 0 bases from J, with 12 bases between.

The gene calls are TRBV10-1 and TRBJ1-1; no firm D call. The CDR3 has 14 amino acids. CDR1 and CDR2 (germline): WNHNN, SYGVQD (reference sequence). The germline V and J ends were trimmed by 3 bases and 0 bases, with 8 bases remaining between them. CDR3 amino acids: CASSDDKLNTEAFF. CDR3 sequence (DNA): TGCGCCAGCAGTGATGACAAATTGAACACTGAAGCTTTCTTT.

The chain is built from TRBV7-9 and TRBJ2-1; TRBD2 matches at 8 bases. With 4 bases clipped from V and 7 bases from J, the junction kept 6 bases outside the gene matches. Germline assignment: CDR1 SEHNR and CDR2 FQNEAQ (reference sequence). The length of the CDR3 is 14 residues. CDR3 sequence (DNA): TGTGCCAGCAGCTCCGAAGGGACTAGGAATGAGCAGTTCTTC. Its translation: CASSSEGTRNEQFF. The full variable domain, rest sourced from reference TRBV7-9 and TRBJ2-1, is DTGVSQNPRHKITKRGQNVTFRCDPISEHNRLYWYRQTLGQGPEFLTYFQNEAQLEKSRLLSDRFSAERPKGSFSTLEIQRTEQGDSAMYLCASSSEGTRNEQFFGPGTRLTVL.

CDR3 bases: TGTGCCAGCACCGTGGTGGGTCCGGATGACGATGAGCAGTTCTTC. Translating it yields CASTVVGPDDDEQFF. This chain joins TRBV7-9 and TRBJ2-1; D is ambiguous. The CDR3 consists of 15 residues. Germline values: CDR1 SEHNR, CDR2 FQNEAQ (reference sequence). V dropped 7 bases and J dropped 8 bases, with 21 bases sitting between them.

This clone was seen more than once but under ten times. The CDR3: CASSIEWGYQPQHF. In DNA, the CDR3 is TGTGCCAGTAGTATAGAGTGGGGGTATCAGCCCCAGCATTTT. The chain is built from TRBV19 and TRBJ1-5; a weak D match, TRBD1 (5 bases). Trimming pared 0 bases from V and 5 bases from J, leaving 8 bases between. The CDR3 sequence is 14 residues long. The V gene's germline CDR1 is LNHDA and CDR2 SQIVND (reference sequence).

The CDR3 region has the DNA TGTGCCAGCAGTCCCGGGACAGGGTACTACAATGAGCAGTTCTTC. This translates into CASSPGTGYYNEQFF. The genes are TRBV13 and TRBJ2-1, with TRBD1 matching over 9 bases. Germline V gives CDR1 PRHDT, CDR2 FYEKMQ (reference sequence). J lost 3 bases, V lost 6 bases, and 6 bases had no gene match. The CDR3 consists of 15 residues.

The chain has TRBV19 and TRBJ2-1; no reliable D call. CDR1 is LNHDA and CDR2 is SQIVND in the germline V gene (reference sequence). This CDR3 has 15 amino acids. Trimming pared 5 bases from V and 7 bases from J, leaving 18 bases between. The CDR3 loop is CASSPGTIGWNEQFF. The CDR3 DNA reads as TGTGCCAGTAGTCCCGGCACAATTGGGTGGAATGAGCAGTTCTTC.

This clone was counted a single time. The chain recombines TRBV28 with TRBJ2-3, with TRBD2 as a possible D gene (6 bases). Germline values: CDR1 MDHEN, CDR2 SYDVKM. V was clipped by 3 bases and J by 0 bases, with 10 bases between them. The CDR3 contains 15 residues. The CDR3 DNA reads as TGTGCCAGCAGTTTGATCAGCGGGAGCACAGATACGCAGTATTTT. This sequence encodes CASSLISGSTDTQYF.

As DNA, the CDR3 is TGTGCCAGCAGCTTAATGCCTTCTTCCTACGAGCAGTACTTC. It is translated as CASSLMPSSYEQYF. This chain uses TRBV6-6 with TRBJ2-7; D is uncertain. CDR3 length: 14 amino acids. Germline V gene lookup returns CDR1 MNHNY and CDR2 SVGAGI (reference sequence). Trimming removed 6 bases at V and 1 base at J, with 13 bases between.

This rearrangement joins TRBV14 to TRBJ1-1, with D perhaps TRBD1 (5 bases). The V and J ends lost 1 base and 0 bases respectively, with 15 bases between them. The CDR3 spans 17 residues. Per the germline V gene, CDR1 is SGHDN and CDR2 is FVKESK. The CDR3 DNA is TGTGCCAGCAGCCAAGCAGGGCAAGATGTTATGAACACTGAAGCTTTCTTT. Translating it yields CASSQAGQDVMNTEAFF.

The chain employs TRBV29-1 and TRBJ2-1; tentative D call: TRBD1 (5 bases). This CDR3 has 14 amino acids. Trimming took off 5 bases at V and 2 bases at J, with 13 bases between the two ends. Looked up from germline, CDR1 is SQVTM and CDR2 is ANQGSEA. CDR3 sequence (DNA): TGCAGCGTTAAGGGTGCAGGGACCTACAATGAGCAGTTCTTC. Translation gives CSVKGAGTYNEQFF.

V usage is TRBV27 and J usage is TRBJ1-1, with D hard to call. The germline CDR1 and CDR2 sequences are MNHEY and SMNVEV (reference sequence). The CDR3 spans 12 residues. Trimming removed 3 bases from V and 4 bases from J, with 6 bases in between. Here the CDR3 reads CASSFFGTEAFF. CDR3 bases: TGTGCCAGCAGTTTTTTTGGCACTGAAGCTTTCTTT.

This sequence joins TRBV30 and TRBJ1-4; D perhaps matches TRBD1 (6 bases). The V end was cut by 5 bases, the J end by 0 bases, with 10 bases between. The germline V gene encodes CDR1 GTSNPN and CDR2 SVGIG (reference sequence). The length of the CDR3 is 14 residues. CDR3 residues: CAWEGQPTNEKLFF. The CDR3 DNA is TGTGCCTGGGAAGGACAGCCAACTAATGAAAAACTGTTTTTT.

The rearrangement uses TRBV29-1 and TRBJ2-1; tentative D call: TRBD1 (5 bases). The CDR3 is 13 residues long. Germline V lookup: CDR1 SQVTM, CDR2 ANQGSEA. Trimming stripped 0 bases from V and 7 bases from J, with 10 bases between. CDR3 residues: CSVEEPGWNEQFF. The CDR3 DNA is TGCAGCGTTGAAGAACCAGGGTGGAATGAGCAGTTCTTC.

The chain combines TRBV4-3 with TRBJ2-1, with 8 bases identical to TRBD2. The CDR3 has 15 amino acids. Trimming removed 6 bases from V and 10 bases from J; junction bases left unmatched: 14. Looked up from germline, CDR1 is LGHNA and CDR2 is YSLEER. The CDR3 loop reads CASSATSDLNREQFF. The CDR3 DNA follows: TGCGCCAGCAGTGCGACTAGCGACCTGAATCGGGAGCAGTTCTTC.